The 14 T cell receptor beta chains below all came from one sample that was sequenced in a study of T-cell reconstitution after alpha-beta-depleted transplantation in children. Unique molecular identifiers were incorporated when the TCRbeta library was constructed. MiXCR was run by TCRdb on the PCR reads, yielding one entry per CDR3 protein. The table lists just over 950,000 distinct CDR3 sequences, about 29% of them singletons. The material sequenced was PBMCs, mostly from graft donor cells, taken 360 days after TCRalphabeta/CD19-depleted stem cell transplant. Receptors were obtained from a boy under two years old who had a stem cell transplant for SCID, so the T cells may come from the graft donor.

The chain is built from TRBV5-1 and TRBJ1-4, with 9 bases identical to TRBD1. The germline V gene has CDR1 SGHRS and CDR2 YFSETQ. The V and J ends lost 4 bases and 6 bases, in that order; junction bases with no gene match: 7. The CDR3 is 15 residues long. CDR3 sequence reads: CASSGGTGRHEKLFF. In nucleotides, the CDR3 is TGCGCCAGCAGCGGGGGGACAGGGAGGCATGAAAAACTGTTTTTT. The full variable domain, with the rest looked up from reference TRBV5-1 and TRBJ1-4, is KAGVTQTPRYLIKTRGQQVTLSCSPISGHRSVSWYQQTPGQGLQFLFEYFSETQRNKGNFPGRFSGRQFSNSRSEMNVSTLELGDSALYLCASSGGTGRHEKLFFGSGTQLSVL.

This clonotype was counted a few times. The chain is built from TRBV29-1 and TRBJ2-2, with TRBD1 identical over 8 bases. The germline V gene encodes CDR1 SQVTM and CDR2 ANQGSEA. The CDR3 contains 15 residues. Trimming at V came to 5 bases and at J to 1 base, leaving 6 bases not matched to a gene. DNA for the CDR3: TGCAGCGTTATCACCGGGACAGGGAACACCGGGGAGCTGTTTTTT. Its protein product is CSVITGTGNTGELFF.

CDR3 bases: TGTGCCAGCAGCATCCCGGGAGCGCCCTACGAGCAGTACTTC. This translates into CASSIPGAPYEQYF. The chain joins TRBV6-2 or TRBV6-3 to TRBJ2-7; D possibly corresponds to TRBD2 (6 bases). V was shortened by 6 bases and J by 2 bases, with 14 bases between the two germline ends. The CDR3 sequence is 14 residues long. Germline CDR1 is MNHEY and CDR2 is SVGEGT.

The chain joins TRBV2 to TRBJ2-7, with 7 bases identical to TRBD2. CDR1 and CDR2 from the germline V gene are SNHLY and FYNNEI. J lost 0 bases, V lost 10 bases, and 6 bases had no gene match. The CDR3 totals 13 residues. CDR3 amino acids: CANRLAASYEQYF. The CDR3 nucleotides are TGTGCCAACCGGCTAGCGGCCTCCTACGAGCAGTACTTC.

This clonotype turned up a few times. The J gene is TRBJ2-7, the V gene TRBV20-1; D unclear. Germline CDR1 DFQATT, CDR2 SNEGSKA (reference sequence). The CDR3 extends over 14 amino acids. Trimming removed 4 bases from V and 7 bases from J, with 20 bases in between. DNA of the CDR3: TGCAGTGCTACCCGCGTGAGCAATTTGGGGGAGCAGTACTTC. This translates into CSATRVSNLGEQYF.

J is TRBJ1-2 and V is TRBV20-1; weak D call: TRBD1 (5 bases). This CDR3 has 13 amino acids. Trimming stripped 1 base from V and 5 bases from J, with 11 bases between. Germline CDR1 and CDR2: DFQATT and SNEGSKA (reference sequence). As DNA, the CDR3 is TGCAGTGCTAGAGCCCCAGGGAGGTATGGCTACACCTTC. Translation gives CSARAPGRYGYTF.

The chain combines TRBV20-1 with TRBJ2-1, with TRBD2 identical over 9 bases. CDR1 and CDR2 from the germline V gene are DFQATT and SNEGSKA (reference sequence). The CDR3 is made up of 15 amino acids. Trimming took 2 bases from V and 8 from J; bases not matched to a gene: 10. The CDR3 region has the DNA TGCAGTGCTAGAAAATGGACTAGCGAACTGGATGAGCAGTTCTTC. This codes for CSARKWTSELDEQFF.

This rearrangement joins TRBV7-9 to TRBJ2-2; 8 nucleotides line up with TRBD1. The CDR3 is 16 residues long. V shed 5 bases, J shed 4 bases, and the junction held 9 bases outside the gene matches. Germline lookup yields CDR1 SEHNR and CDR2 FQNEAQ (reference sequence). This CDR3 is CASSHGTGGITGELFF. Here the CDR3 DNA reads TGTGCCAGCAGCCACGGCACAGGGGGGATCACCGGGGAGCTGTTTTTT.

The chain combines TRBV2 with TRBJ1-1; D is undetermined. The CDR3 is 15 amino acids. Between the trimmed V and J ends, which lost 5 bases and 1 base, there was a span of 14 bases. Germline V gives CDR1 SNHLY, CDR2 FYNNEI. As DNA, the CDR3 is TGTGCCAGCAGTTCGAAGAAACGAGAGAACACTGAAGCTTTCTTT. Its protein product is CASSSKKRENTEAFF.

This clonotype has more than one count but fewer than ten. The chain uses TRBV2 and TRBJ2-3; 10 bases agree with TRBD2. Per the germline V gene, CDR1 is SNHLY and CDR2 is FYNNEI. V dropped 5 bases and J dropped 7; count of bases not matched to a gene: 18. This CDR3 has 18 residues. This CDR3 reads CASSITTPASGGANTQYF. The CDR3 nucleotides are TGTGCCAGCAGTATCACAACACCTGCCAGCGGGGGGGCCAATACGCAGTATTTT.

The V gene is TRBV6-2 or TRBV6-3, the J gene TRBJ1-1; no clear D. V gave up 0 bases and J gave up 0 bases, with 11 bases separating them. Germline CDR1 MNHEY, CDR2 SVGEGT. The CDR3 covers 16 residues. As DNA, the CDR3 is TGTGCCAGCAGTTACTCGAAGTTGAGGCTGAACACTGAAGCTTTCTTT. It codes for CASSYSKLRLNTEAFF.

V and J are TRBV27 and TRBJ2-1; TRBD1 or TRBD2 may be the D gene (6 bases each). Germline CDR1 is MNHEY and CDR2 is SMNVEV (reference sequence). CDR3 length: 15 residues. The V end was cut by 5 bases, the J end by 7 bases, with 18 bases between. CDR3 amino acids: CASSIRTALANEQFF. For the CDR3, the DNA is TGTGCCAGCAGTATCCGGACAGCACTAGCAAATGAGCAGTTCTTC.

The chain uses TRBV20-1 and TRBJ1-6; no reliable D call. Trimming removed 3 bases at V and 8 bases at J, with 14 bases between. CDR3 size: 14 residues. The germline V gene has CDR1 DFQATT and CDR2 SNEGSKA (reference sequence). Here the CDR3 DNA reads TGCAGTGCTAGCCCCCGGGGAGGCGATTCACCCCTCCACTTT. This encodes CSASPRGGDSPLHF.

The CDR3 sequence: CATSRDRVPETQYF. The CDR3 nucleotides read TGTGCCACCAGCAGAGATAGGGTGCCAGAGACCCAGTACTTC. This chain links TRBV15 with TRBJ2-5; D call uncertain. The CDR3 runs 14 residues. V was pared by 0 bases and J by 4 bases, with 9 bases between. Germline V CDR1 and CDR2: LNHNV, YYDKDF (reference sequence).